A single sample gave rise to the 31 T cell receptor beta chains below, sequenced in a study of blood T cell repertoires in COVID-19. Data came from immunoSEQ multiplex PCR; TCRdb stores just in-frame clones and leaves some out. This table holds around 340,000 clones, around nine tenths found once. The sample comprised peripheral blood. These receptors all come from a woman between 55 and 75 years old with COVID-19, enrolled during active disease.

The CDR3 DNA is TGTGCCATCAGTGAGAGGCCGGTAGGACAGTCTCACGAGCAGTACTTC. Encoded protein: CAISERPVGQSHEQYF. The chain links TRBV10-3 to TRBJ2-7; perhaps TRBD1 as D (6 bases). Germline CDR1 is ENHRY and CDR2 is SYGVKD. CDR3 size: 16 residues. V lost 2 bases, J lost 5 bases, and 19 bases lay in between.

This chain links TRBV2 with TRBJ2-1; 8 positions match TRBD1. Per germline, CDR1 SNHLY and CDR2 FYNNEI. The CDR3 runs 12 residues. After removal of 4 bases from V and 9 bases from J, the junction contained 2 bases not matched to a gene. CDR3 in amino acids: CASSGQGSEQFF. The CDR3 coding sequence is TGTGCCAGCAGTGGACAGGGGTCTGAGCAGTTCTTC.

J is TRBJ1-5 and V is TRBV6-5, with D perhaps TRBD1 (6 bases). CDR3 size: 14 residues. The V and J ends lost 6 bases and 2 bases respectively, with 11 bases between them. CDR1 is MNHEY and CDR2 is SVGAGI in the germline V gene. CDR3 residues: CASSSGHGNQPQHF. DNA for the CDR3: TGTGCCAGCAGCTCGGGACACGGCAATCAGCCCCAGCATTTT.

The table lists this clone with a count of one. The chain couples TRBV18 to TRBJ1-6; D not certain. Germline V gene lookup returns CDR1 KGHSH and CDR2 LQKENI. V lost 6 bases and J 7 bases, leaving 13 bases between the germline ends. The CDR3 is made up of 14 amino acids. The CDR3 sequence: CASSPEVRNSPLHF. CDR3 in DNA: TGTGCCAGCTCCCCAGAGGTGCGGAATTCACCCCTCCACTTT.

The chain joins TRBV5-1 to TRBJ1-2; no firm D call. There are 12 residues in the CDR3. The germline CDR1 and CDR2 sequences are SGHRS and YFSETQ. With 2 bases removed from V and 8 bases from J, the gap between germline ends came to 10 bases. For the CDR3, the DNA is TGCGCCAGCAGCTTTGGGCGGGGAGGCTACACCTTC. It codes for CASSFGRGGYTF. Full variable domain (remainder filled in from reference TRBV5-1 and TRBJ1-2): KAGVTQTPRYLIKTRGQQVTLSCSPISGHRSVSWYQQTPGQGLQFLFEYFSETQRNKGNFPGRFSGRQFSNSRSEMNVSTLELGDSALYLCASSFGRGGYTFGSGTRLTVV.

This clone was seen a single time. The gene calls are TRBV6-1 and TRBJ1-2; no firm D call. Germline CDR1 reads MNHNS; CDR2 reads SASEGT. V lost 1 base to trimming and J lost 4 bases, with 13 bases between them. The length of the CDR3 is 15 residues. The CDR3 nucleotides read TGTGCCAGCAGTGAAGGACCATCGGGGAGCTATGGCTACACCTTC. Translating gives CASSEGPSGSYGYTF.

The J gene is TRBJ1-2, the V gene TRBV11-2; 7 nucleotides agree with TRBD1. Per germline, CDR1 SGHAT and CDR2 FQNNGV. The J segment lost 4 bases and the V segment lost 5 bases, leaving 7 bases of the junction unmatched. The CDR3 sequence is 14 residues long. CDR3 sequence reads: CASSLGGQTYGYTF. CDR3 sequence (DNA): TGTGCCAGCAGCCTAGGGGGACAGACCTATGGCTACACCTTC.

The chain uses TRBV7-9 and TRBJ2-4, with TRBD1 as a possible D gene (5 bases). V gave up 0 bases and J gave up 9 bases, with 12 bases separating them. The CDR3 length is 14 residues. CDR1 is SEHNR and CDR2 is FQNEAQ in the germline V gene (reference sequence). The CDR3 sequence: CASSLAYQGGIQYF. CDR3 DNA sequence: TGTGCCAGCAGCTTAGCTTATCAGGGCGGCATTCAGTACTTC.

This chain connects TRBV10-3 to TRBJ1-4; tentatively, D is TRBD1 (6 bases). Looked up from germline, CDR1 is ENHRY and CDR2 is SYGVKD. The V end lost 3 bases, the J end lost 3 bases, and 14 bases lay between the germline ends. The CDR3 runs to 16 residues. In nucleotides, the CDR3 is TGTGCCATCAGTGACTCCCGGGGGGGGCCTAATGAAAAACTGTTTTTT. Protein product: CAISDSRGGPNEKLFF.

The CDR3 sequence: CASRMVDMNTEAFF. Here the CDR3 DNA reads TGTGCCAGCAGGATGGTTGACATGAACACTGAAGCTTTCTTT. V and J are TRBV28 and TRBJ1-1; D unclear. Per germline, CDR1 MDHEN and CDR2 SYDVKM. The CDR3 totals 14 residues. Trimming cost V 6 bases and J 0 bases, with 11 bases left between them.

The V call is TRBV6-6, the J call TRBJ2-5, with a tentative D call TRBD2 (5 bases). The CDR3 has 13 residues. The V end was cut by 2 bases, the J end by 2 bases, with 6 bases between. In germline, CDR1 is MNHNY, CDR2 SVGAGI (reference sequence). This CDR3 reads CASSYRGQETQYF. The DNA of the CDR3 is TGTGCCAGCAGTTACCGGGGTCAAGAGACCCAGTACTTC.

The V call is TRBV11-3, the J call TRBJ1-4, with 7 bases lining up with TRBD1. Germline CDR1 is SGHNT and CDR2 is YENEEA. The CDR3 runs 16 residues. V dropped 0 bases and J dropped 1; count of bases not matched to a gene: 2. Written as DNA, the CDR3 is TGTGCCAGCAGCTTAGATGACAGGGTAACTAATGAAAAACTGTTTTTT. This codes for CASSLDDRVTNEKLFF.

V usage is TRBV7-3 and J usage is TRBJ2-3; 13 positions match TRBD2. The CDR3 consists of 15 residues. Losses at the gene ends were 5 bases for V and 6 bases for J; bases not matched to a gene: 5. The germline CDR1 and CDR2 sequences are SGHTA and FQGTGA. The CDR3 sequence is CASSPGTSGADTQYF. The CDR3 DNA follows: TGTGCCAGCAGCCCCGGGACTAGCGGGGCCGATACGCAGTATTTT.

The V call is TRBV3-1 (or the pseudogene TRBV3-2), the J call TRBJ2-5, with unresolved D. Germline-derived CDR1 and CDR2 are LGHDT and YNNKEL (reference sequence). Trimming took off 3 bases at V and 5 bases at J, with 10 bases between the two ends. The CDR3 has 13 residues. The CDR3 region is CASSHEVRETQYF. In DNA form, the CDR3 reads TGTGCCAGCAGCCACGAGGTTCGGGAGACCCAGTACTTC.

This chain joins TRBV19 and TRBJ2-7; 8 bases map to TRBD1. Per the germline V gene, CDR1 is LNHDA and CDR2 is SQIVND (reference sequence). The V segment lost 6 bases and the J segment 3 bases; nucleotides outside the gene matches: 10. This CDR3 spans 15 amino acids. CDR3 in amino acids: CASSVGQGGFYEQYF. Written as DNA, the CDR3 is TGTGCCAGTAGCGTCGGACAGGGTGGATTCTACGAGCAGTACTTC.

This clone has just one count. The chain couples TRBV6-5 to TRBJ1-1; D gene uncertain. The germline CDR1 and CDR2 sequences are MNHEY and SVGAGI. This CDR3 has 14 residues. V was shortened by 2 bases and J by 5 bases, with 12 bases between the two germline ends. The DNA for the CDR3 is TGTGCCAGCAGTTACGCTAAGGGAGGGACTGAAGCTTTCTTT. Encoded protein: CASSYAKGGTEAFF.

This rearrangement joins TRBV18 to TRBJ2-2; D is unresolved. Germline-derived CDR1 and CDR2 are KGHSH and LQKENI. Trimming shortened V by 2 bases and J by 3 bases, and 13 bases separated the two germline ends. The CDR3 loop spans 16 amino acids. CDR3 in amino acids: CASSPGFSGDTGELFF. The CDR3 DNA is TGTGCCAGCTCACCAGGGTTCTCAGGCGACACCGGGGAGCTGTTTTTT.

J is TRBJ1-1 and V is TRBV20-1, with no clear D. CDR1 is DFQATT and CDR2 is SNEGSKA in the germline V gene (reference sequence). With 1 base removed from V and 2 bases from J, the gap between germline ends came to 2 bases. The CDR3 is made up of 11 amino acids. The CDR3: CSARVNTEAFF. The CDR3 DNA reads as TGCAGTGCTAGAGTAAACACTGAAGCTTTCTTT.

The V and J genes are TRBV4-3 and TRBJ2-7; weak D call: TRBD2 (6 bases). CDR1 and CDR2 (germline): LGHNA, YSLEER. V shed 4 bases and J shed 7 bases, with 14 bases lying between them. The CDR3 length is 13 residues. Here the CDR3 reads CASSLADGEEQYF. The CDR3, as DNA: TGCGCCAGCAGCCTAGCGGACGGGGAGGAGCAGTACTTC.

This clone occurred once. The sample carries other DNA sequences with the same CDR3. The CDR3 DNA sequence: TGTGCCAGCAGCTTACAGGGATCGCAAGAGACCCAGTACTTC. Translated: CASSLQGSQETQYF. The chain combines TRBV7-2 with TRBJ2-5, with D maybe TRBD1 (5 bases). CDR3 length: 14 amino acids. Germline lookup yields CDR1 SGHTA and CDR2 FQGNSA. Trimming took off 2 bases at V and 2 bases at J, with 9 bases between the two ends.

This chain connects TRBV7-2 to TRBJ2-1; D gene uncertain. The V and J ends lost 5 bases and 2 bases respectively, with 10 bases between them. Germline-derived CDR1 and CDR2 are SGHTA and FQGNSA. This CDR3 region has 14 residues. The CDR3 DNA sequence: TGTGCCAGCAGCCCCGCCCCGGCCTACAATGAGCAGTTCTTC. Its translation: CASSPAPAYNEQFF.

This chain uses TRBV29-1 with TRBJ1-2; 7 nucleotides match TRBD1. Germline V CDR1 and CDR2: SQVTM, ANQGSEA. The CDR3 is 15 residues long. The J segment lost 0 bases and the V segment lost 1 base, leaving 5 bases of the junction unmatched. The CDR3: CSVEGGTVSNYGYTF. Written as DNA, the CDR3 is TGCAGCGTTGAAGGTGGGACAGTCTCTAACTATGGCTACACCTTC.

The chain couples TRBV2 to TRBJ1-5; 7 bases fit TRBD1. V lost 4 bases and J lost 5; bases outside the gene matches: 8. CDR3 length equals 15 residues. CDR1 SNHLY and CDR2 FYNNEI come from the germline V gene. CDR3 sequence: CASSGDSGGDQPQHF. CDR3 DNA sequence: TGTGCCAGCAGTGGGGACAGCGGAGGGGATCAGCCCCAGCATTTT. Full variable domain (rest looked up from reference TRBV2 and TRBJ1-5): EPEVTQTPSHQVTQMGQEVILRCVPISNHLYFYWYRQILGQKVEFLVSFYNNEISEKSEIFDDQFSVERPDGSNFTLKIRSTKLEDSAMYFCASSGDSGGDQPQHFGDGTRLSIL.

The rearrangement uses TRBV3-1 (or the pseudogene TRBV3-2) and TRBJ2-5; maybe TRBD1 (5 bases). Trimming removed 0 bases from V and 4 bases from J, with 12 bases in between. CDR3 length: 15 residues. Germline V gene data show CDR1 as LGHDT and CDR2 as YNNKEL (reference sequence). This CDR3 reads CASSQESGPGETQYF. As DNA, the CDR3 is TGTGCCAGCAGCCAAGAGTCAGGGCCGGGAGAGACCCAGTACTTC.

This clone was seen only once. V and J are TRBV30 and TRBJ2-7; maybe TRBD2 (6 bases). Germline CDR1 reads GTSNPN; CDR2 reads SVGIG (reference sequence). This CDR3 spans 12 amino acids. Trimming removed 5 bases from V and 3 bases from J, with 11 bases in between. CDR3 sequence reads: CAWGTVLYEQYF. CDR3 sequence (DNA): TGTGCCTGGGGGACTGTGCTCTACGAGCAGTACTTC.

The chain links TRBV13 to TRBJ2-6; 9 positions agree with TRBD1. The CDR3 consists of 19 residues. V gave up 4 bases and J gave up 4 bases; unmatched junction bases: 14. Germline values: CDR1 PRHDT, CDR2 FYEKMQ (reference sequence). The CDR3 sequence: CASSSRRTGDVAGANVLTF. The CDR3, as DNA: TGTGCCAGCAGCTCACGCCGGACAGGGGATGTGGCCGGGGCCAACGTCCTGACTTTC.

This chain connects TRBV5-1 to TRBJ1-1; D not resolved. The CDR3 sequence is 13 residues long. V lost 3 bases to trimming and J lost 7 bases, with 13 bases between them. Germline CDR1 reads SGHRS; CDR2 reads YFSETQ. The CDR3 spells CASSSFPGLEAFF. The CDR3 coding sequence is TGCGCCAGCAGCTCCTTTCCGGGTCTTGAAGCTTTCTTT.

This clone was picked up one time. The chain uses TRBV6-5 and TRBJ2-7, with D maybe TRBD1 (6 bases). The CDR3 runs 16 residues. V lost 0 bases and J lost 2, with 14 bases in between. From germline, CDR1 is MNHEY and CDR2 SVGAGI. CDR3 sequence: CASSYSTGPGPYEQYF. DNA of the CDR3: TGTGCCAGCAGTTACTCGACAGGACCCGGCCCCTACGAGCAGTACTTC.

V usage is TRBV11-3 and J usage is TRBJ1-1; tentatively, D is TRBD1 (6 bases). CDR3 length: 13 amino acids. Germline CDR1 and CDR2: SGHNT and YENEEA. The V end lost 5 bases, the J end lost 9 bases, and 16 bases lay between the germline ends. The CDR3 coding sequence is TGTGCCAGCAGCCCACAGGGATACCCCCAAGCTTTCTTT. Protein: CASSPQGYPQAFF. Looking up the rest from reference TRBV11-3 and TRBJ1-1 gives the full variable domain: EAGVVQSPRYKIIEKKQPVAFWCNPISGHNTLYWYLQNLGQGPELLIRYENEEAVDDSQLPKDRFSAERLKGVDSTLKIQPAELGDSAVYLCASSPQGYPQAFFGQGTRLTVV.

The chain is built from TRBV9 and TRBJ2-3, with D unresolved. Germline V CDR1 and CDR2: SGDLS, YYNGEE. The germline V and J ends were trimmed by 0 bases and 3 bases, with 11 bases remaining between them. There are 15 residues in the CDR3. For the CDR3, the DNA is TGTGCCAGCAGCGTAGATTCCCAGTATACAGATACGCAGTATTTT. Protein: CASSVDSQYTDTQYF.

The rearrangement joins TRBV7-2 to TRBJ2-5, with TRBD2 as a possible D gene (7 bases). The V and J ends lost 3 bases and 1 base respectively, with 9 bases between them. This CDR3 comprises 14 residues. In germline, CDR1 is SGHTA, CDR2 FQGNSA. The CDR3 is CASSFGGAQETQYF. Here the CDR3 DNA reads TGTGCCAGCAGCTTTGGGGGGGCCCAAGAGACCCAGTACTTC.